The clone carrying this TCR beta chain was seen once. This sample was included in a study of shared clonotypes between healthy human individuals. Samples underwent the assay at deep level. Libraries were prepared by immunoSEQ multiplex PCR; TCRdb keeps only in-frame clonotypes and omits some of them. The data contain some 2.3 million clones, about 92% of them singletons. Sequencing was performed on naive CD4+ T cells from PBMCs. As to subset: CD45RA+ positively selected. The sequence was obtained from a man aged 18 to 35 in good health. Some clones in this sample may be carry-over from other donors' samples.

The DNA of the CDR3 is TGTGCCAGCAGCCCGGAGGGGATCGGGGAGCTGTTTTTT. Protein: CASSPEGIGELFF. The genes are TRBV7-3 and TRBJ2-2, with D maybe TRBD2 (6 bases). In germline, CDR1 is SGHTA, CDR2 FQGTGA. The CDR3 is 13 residues long. The ends were cut back, 5 bases at V and 7 bases at J, with 11 bases in the middle.